The sequence of this TCR beta chain was determined in a study of blood T cell repertoires in COVID-19 (dated by TCRdb to the early 2020s). Notes on the research overall: Samples covering the acute and convalescent phases of COVID-19 were provided by collaborators in the United States, Italy and Spain. The prospective study material was composed of cDNA or gDNA derived from T cells, B-cell-depleted T cells, or PBMCs. Deeply sampled blood TCRbeta repertoires from subjects exposed to, actively infected with, or recovered from COVID-19 were included in the dataset. The repertoires were made available in a free public database intended to serve as a resource for research on the immune response to SARS-CoV-2. Samples were obtained from the ongoing ImmuneRACE study (first 160 participants) and from roughly 1,300 subjects provided by 6 global collaborators. A de-identified subject ID, COVID-19 status, age in years and sex were almost always included in the sample metadata. Where HLA class I and class II types were available, the types were taken from metadata supplied by the sample provider, not from assay-based typing.

Collaborating institutions collected whole blood in K2EDTA tubes following their own protocols. For TCRbeta analysis, collaborator samples were shipped as frozen whole blood, as isolated PBMCs, or as DNA extracted from either sample type. Concerning this clone itself: There is no known antigen for this receptor. At one boundary the junction diverges from the germline segment, which might be a read error.

CDR1 and CDR2 (SGHVS, FNYEAQ) derive from the germline V gene. Inclusive of the bounding cysteine and phenylalanine, the CDR3 is 13 residues long. This entry keeps only the CDR3 DNA: 39 bases, framed from base 1. TCRbeta CDR3 regions were amplified from genomic DNA by means of the immunoSEQ Assay, a bias-controlled multiplex PCR. Per the original workflow: Nucleated cell counts per sample were estimated from amplification of reference gene primers within the assay. To quantify the absolute abundance of each unique TCRbeta CDR3 rearrangement, sequence reads were collapsed and filtered. Productive Simpson clonality was computed per sample as the square root of Simpson's diversity index over productive rearrangements. Drawn from immuneACCESS, this table holds only the in-frame rearrangements with V and J called that TCRdb kept. Clones are partly lost; checked studies trace under half to an unresolved V gene and leave the rest unexplained. The DNA was the basis for D and trimming; V, J and clone size are from that table. This sample comprises roughly 180,000 clones, 70% to 90% of them detected only once. Nearly 8.5% of the sample is in the top ten clones.

Beyond this particular receptor, the publication reports: The amount of clinical and demographic metadata varied by source and participant and was provided uncurated.

Specimen: peripheral blood. The sequence derives from a man aged 55 to 70 with acute or convalescent COVID-19. The V and J segments used are TRBV7-6 and TRBJ1-5, with the D gene not clear enough to name. The bases read TGTGCCAGCAGCTTAGCTAGCAACCAGCCCCAGCATTTT. It specifies CASSLASNQPQHF.